This TCR beta chain came from a study of shared clonotypes between healthy human individuals. Worth noting for this clone: What it binds is not known.

Authors' processing steps: Without quality scores, immunoSEQ junctional reads could not be filtered like full-length reads. The assay was immunoSEQ multiplex PCR, and TCRdb's table has in-frame clones only and misses some. V and J calls and clone size are those listed in that table; D and trimming were worked out from the DNA. The data hold about 380,000 clones, with about 97% observed a single time. Study outcomes and limitations: Sampling was confined to blood; repertoires within tissues likely differ. Memory subsets had estimated richness that was generally smaller than that of naive subsets.

This TCR derives from a man aged 30-40 years in good health. The specimen sequenced was memory CD8+ T cells sorted from blood. The subset denotes: CD45RO+ cells pooled with CCR7-negative TemRA cells.

The CDR3 region has the DNA TGTGCCAGCAGTTACCTTCGGGGTGCGGACACCGGGGAGCTGTTTTTT. It specifies CASSYLRGADTGELFF. The V call is TRBV6-6, the J call TRBJ2-2, with D perhaps TRBD2 (5 bases). From germline, CDR1 is MNHNY and CDR2 SVGAGI (reference sequence). There are 16 residues in the CDR3. V was cut by 2 bases and J by 3 bases, with 13 bases left in between.